This TCR beta chain is from a study of T cell responses to AZD1222 COVID-19 vaccine. As for the study in general: Pooling covered second doses at about 4 or about 12 weeks.

Comments on this clone: What it binds is not known.

The protocol was immunoSEQ multiplex PCR, while the TCRdb copy is restricted to in-frame clones and leaves out a portion. The sample contains around 99,000 clones, approximately 88% of which appear only once. The study, taken as a whole, reports: Close to half of spike-specific TCRs reportedly recognize unmutated variant regions. Most donors were white British, females outnumbered males, and clonal diversity was possibly underestimated.

The receptor's source is an adult in good health. The material was peripheral blood, obtained on day 0 of AZD1222 vaccination.

In DNA form, the CDR3 reads TGTGCCAGCAGTGAATACGGGGGGAATCAGCCCCAGCATTTT. Protein: CASSEYGGNQPQHF. The chain has TRBV2 and TRBJ1-5; a possible D gene is TRBD1 (5 bases). Germline CDR1 and CDR2: SNHLY and FYNNEI. Deletions cut 2 bases from V and 4 bases from J, with 9 bases between. The length of the CDR3 is 14 residues.